Detailed here is one T cell receptor (beta chain). The antigen is not known. This sample was taken from a study of OX40 agonist ivuxolimab in advanced cancers. Turning to the study itself: Participants averaged around 60 years of age (range roughly 23 to 90) and were around 80% male.

Profiled with immunoSEQ multiplex PCR; TCRdb holds only in-frame clones, not every one. The repertoire has more than 60,000 clones, approximately 94% of them found once; the top ten carry 15% to 20%. Germline loops: CDR1 SGHDT, CDR2 YYEEEE. The V gene lost 4 bases and the J gene lost 8 bases, with 13 bases spanning the gap. The CDR3 runs to 13 residues. Overall study results and limits: Antigen specificity was not determined for the expanded peripheral T cells.

This specimen consisted of CD4+ or CD8+ T cells sorted from blood, obtained in a trial of the OX40 agonist ivuxolimab. The origin of this receptor is an adult with an advanced solid tumor such as melanoma, head and neck, liver or kidney cancer. The gene calls are TRBV5-6 and TRBJ2-1; D gene ambiguous. DNA for the CDR3: TGTGCCAGCAGCCCGGACGGAGACCATGAGCAGTTCTTC. Residues: CASSPDGDHEQFF.